The entry that follows covers one T cell receptor beta chain sequence. Its recognized antigen is unknown. No quality values exist for individual bases; no much larger clone is one base distant. Via the germline V gene (reference sequence), CDR1 is LNHDA and CDR2 SQIVND. The CDR3 sequence holds 15 residues, the cysteine and phenylalanine included. Only the CDR3 part of the read is kept: 45 bases, read in frame from the first base. The germline ends are 14 bases apart after V is trimmed by 3 bases and J by 5 bases. Read against the paper, the sample's time point label means: baseline before first vaccination. Vaccinee samples were obtained from the UK trials COV001 and COV002, which included a single-blind randomized controlled phase 2/3 trial of AZD1222 (ChAdOx1 nCoV-19) in healthy adults. For TCRbeta chain sequencing, PBMC samples were collected from trial participants at day 0 and at day 28 after the second dose.

The CDR3 regions of human TCRbeta chains were analyzed by immunosequencing. Processing in the source paper ran as follows. TCRs in the repertoires were matched against a reference library of SARS-CoV-2-specific TCRs that had been generated with the MIRA antigen-specificity platform. Breadth was defined as the fraction of unique TCRs that were SARS-CoV-2-associated. Depth was defined as the fraction of total T cells that were SARS-CoV-2-associated. Using the MIRA data, each spike-specific TCR was assigned both to the spike region to which the TCR was reactive and to a CD4 or CD8 class. Log10-transformed breadth and depth values were compared by one-way ANOVA with Sidak's multiple comparisons tests. TCRdb carries this immuneACCESS record with in-frame sequences only. Its versions omit some clonotypes, under half of them owing to an unresolved V gene in the studies checked, with the rest unexplained. The V and J calls and the clone size are those of that table, but D and trimming were determined from the DNA. This sample comprises roughly 120,000 clones, roughly nine tenths of them detected only once. The ten largest account for about 4.1% of the sample.

The data stem from a study of T cell responses to AZD1222 COVID-19 vaccine listed by TCRdb under 2021. Background for the entire study: AZD1222 recipients given second doses at about 4 weeks or at about 12 weeks were pooled, since spike-specific TCR depth and breadth were not found to differ between the two schedules. TCR sequencing covered fewer than 250 trial participants: 200 to 220 given two doses of AZD1222 and approximately 26 given two doses of MenACWY control vaccine. Trial participants were enrolled into age subgroups of 18-55, 56-69 and 70-plus years, which contained around 150, 29 and 61 TCR-sequenced participants, respectively.

Study-wide findings and limitations: CD4 TCRs associated with the vaccine covered the entire spike protein, and the dominant responses were in regions 160-218 and 743-854. A significant rise in spike-specific TCR breadth and depth was observed after two AZD1222 doses relative to day 0 and relative to MenACWY recipients. Conclusions about previously exposed vaccinees were limited because only six AZD1222 recipients were SARS-CoV-2 seropositive at baseline. Most participants were white British and females outnumbered males, and the authors suggested that clonal diversity may have been underestimated. Because no samples from the day 14 peak response were available, repertoires could be characterized only after the peak T cell response. The 56-69-year group was small, and its depth increase did not reach significance, likely because of low power. Epitopes outside the regions mutated in the B.1.351 and B.1.1.7 variants were reportedly recognized by nearly half of the unique spike-specific TCRs.

Here the sequenced sample was peripheral blood, taken on day 0 of AZD1222 vaccination. The TCR originated in an adult in good health. The chain couples TRBV19 to TRBJ2-4, with no confident D gene call. In nucleotide form, the sequence is TGTGCCAGTAGTATCACTATTAGTAGGGAAAACATTCAGTACTTC. The resulting protein is CASSITISRENIQYF.